Sequencing of this TCR beta chain was carried out in a study of Ad26.COV2.S vaccination and SARS-CoV-2 variants. Notes on the study in general: Vaccine and placebo recipients had comparable breadth of non-spike TCRs. Substantial breadth was reported for post-vaccination spike-specific CD8+ and CD4+ T cells.

Regarding this clone: Its antigen is unidentified.

TCRdb's copy holds only in-frame clones and misses some; the assay was immunoSEQ multiplex PCR. The table shows 180,000 or so clones, with approximately 88% occurring only once. CDR3 length: 14 residues. Looked up from germline, CDR1 is SQVTM and CDR2 is ANQGSEA. Trimming left V 6 bases short and J 1 base short, with 13 bases between. Sequencing was performed on peripheral blood, taken after recovery from COVID-19. This TCR was recovered from a human donor who had recovered from COVID-19. J is TRBJ1-5 and V is TRBV29-1; TRBD1 is a possible D gene (5 bases). CDR3 coding DNA: TGCAGCGTGCTCTGGGCAGGGAGCAATCAGCCCCAGCATTTT. Encoded protein: CSVLWAGSNQPQHF.